This T cell receptor (beta chain) was recorded in a study of human T cells and chemical hapten exposure. A word on this clonotype: Its antigen is not known.

Study results and limitations: The number of TCRs over 1 in 1000 frequency stayed unchanged after DPC. Patch test score rose with PT1 expanded TCR count, significant at thresholds 8, 16 and 32, not 4.

Regarding time point: pre-sensitization, week 0. This sample's treatment: therapeutic diphenylcyclopropenone sensitization with weekly scalp DPC. The V gene's germline CDR1 is SGHDN and CDR2 FVKESK. The CDR3 runs to 15 residues. V lost 4 bases, J lost 8 bases, and 17 bases lay in between. In the library, unique molecular identifiers were attached to individual cDNA molecules. Via MiXCR, TCRdb re-called the RACE reads, giving one row per CDR3 protein. This repertoire shows around 380,000 distinct CDR3 sequences, about 5% found once; its top ten account for 7% to 10%. Specimen: whole blood, collected in connection with sensitization to the hapten diphenylcyclopropenone (DPC). The chain recombines TRBV14 with TRBJ1-4; D call uncertain. The TCR originated in a woman younger than 35 with alopecia areata. Some clones in this sample may be carry-over from other donors' samples. The CDR3 protein is CASSLLTATGEKLFF. The CDR3 DNA reads TGTGCCAGCAGCCTACTGACCGCTACGGGCGAAAAACTGTTTTTT.